These 32 T cell receptor beta chains originate from one sample sequenced in a study of blood T cell repertoires in COVID-19. The method was immunoSEQ multiplex PCR; TCRdb's version includes in-frame clones alone and lacks a portion of them. This table has about 63,000 clones, about 80% appearing once. Sequenced: peripheral blood. All receptors derive from a woman over 75 with acute or convalescent COVID-19.

The CDR3 loop reads CASSLSATQGGYTF. CDR3 nucleotides: TGTGCCAGCAGTTTATCGGCCACGCAGGGCGGCTACACCTTC. J is TRBJ1-2 and V is TRBV28, with a tentative D call TRBD1 (5 bases). V gave up 1 base and J gave up 8 bases, with 14 bases separating them. CDR3 length equals 14 residues. Germline CDR1 MDHEN, CDR2 SYDVKM.

The chain employs TRBV2 and TRBJ1-6; no reliable D call. The CDR3 runs 15 residues. CDR1 SNHLY and CDR2 FYNNEI come from the germline V gene. V was pared by 3 bases and J by 14 bases, with 20 bases between. In nucleotides, the CDR3 is TGTGCCAGCAGTGATCTAAGGGTTCCTCGAGGGTCCCTCCACTTT. Translating gives CASSDLRVPRGSLHF.

The chain joins TRBV27 to TRBJ2-1; possibly TRBD2 for D (5 bases). The germline gives CDR1 MNHEY, CDR2 SMNVEV (reference sequence). This CDR3 is 14 amino acids long. Trimming stripped 8 bases from V and 8 bases from J, with 19 bases between. CDR3 sequence reads: CASRMGIALHEQFF. The CDR3 DNA reads TGTGCCAGCCGAATGGGGATAGCGTTACATGAGCAGTTCTTC.

This clone came up a few times. The chain's CDR3 is CASSLRTTTEAFF. CDR3 sequence (DNA): TGCGCCAGCAGCTTGAGGACAACCACTGAAGCTTTCTTT. The genes are TRBV5-1 and TRBJ1-1, with D possibly matching TRBD1 (5 bases). V was trimmed by 1 base and J by 4 bases, leaving 8 bases between them. Germline loops: CDR1 SGHRS, CDR2 YFSETQ. The CDR3 loop spans 13 amino acids. Full variable domain (rest looked up from reference TRBV5-1 and TRBJ1-1): KAGVTQTPRYLIKTRGQQVTLSCSPISGHRSVSWYQQTPGQGLQFLFEYFSETQRNKGNFPGRFSGRQFSNSRSEMNVSTLELGDSALYLCASSLRTTTEAFFGQGTRLTVV.

The J gene is TRBJ2-2, the V gene TRBV6-1; D is undetermined. V was clipped by 2 bases and J by 0 bases, with 10 bases between them. This CDR3 comprises 16 residues. CDR1 is MNHNS and CDR2 is SASEGT in the germline V gene. CDR3 sequence (DNA): TGTGCCAGCAGTGAACAGGCACTTACGAACACCGGGGAGCTGTTTTTT. Translation: CASSEQALTNTGELFF.

This clone has only one observation. The V call is TRBV28, the J call TRBJ1-5; possible D gene TRBD1, 5 bases. The CDR3 covers 13 residues. Germline V CDR1 and CDR2: MDHEN, SYDVKM. V lost 7 bases and J 5 bases, leaving 12 bases between the germline ends. The CDR3 region has the DNA TGTGCCAGCATGTCGGGGGTTTATCAGCCCCAGCATTTT. It yields the protein CASMSGVYQPQHF.

This chain uses TRBV11-1 with TRBJ2-6, with a weak D call TRBD2 (5 bases). Germline values: CDR1 SGHAT, CDR2 FQDESV (reference sequence). V lost 1 base and J lost 2, with 6 bases in between. CDR3 length: 15 residues. CDR3 protein: CASSLERAGANVLTF. The CDR3 bases are TGTGCCAGCAGCTTAGAGAGGGCTGGGGCCAACGTCCTGACTTTC. Looking up the rest from reference TRBV11-1 and TRBJ2-6 gives the full variable domain: EAEVAQSPRYKITEKSQAVAFWCDPISGHATLYWYRQILGQGPELLVQFQDESVVDDSQLPKDRFSAERLKGVDSTLKIQPAELGDSAMYLCASSLERAGANVLTFGAGSRLTVL.

In this sample, this clone turned up a few times. This chain uses TRBV7-2 with TRBJ1-3; D gene ambiguous. V lost 1 base and J 4 bases, leaving 14 bases between the germline ends. Germline lookup yields CDR1 SGHTA and CDR2 FQGNSA. CDR3 length: 16 residues. CDR3 residues: CASSLEYTLAGNTIYF. The CDR3 DNA reads as TGTGCCAGCAGCTTAGAGTACACACTAGCCGGAAACACCATATATTTT. The whole variable domain, remainder taken from reference TRBV7-2 and TRBJ1-3, is GAGVSQSPSNKVTEKGKDVELRCDPISGHTALYWYRQSLGQGLEFLIYFQGNSAPDKSGLPSDRFSAERTGGSVSTLTIQRTQQEDSAVYLCASSLEYTLAGNTIYFGEGSWLTVV.

This chain connects TRBV3-1 (or the pseudogene TRBV3-2) to TRBJ2-5; 14 positions agree with TRBD2. CDR1 is LGHDT, CDR2 YNNKEL, per germline (reference sequence). This CDR3 contains 16 residues. The junction had 6 bases not matched to a gene; V was cut back by 4 bases and J by 5 bases. The DNA for the CDR3 is TGTGCCAGCAGCCGGGGACTAGCGGGAGTGCGGGAGACCCAGTACTTC. Translation gives CASSRGLAGVRETQYF.

This rearrangement joins TRBV30 to TRBJ2-7; 10 bases are shared with TRBD1. Germline-derived CDR1 and CDR2 are GTSNPN and SVGIG (reference sequence). CDR3 length: 15 residues. The junction had 9 bases not matched to a gene; V was cut back by 1 base and J by 6 bases. In DNA, the CDR3 is TGTGCCTGGAGTGATACGGGACAGGGGACCGGCGAGCAGTACTTC. This codes for CAWSDTGQGTGEQYF.

The V call is TRBV5-1, the J call TRBJ2-7; TRBD2 agrees at 9 bases. The length of the CDR3 is 14 residues. Trimming took 2 bases from V and 4 from J; bases not matched to a gene: 4. Germline CDR1 is SGHRS and CDR2 is YFSETQ. The CDR3 region has the DNA TGCGCCAGCAGCTTCGTTAGCGGGAGTTACGAGCAGTACTTC. Amino acids: CASSFVSGSYEQYF.

The V and J genes are TRBV6-1 and TRBJ1-4; D perhaps matches TRBD1 (5 bases). The V gene's germline CDR1 is MNHNS and CDR2 SASEGT. CDR3 length equals 14 residues. With 2 bases removed from V and 4 bases from J, the gap between germline ends came to 8 bases. The CDR3 protein is CASSETRDNEKLFF. The CDR3 nucleotides are TGTGCCAGCAGTGAAACCAGGGATAATGAAAAACTGTTTTTT.

V and J are TRBV19 and TRBJ2-1; 9 bases are a match to TRBD1. The J segment lost 4 bases and the V segment lost 5 bases, leaving 9 bases of the junction unmatched. The CDR3 spans 16 residues. Germline-derived CDR1 and CDR2 are LNHDA and SQIVND (reference sequence). This CDR3 reads CASSPLGQGGYNEQFF. The CDR3 DNA reads as TGTGCCAGTAGTCCACTGGGACAGGGAGGATACAATGAGCAGTTCTTC.

The J gene is TRBJ2-1, the V gene TRBV7-9, with D perhaps matching TRBD2 (6 bases). The germline V and J ends were trimmed by 5 bases and 5 bases, with 13 bases remaining between them. Germline CDR1 and CDR2: SEHNR and FQNEAQ (reference sequence). The CDR3 loop spans 14 amino acids. This CDR3 is CASSGSGYNNEQFF. The CDR3, as DNA: TGTGCCAGCAGCGGGAGCGGGTACAACAATGAGCAGTTCTTC.

The gene calls are TRBV20-1 and TRBJ2-5; 13 bases align to TRBD2. V was clipped by 3 bases and J by 9 bases; unmatched bases: 13. CDR1 DFQATT and CDR2 SNEGSKA come from the germline V gene (reference sequence). The CDR3 loop spans 16 amino acids. CDR3: CSASALAGGDLGAQYF. CDR3 nucleotide sequence: TGCAGTGCTAGTGCACTAGCGGGAGGGGACTTAGGGGCCCAGTACTTC.

The rearrangement joins TRBV4-1 to TRBJ2-7, with a tentative D call TRBD1 (6 bases). Looked up from germline, CDR1 is MGHRA and CDR2 is YSYEKL. The CDR3 length is 17 residues. The germline V and J ends were trimmed by 4 bases and 8 bases, with 27 bases remaining between them. In DNA, the CDR3 is TGCGCCAGCAGCCCGAGAACCGGACAGAGAGGAGTCGGTAAGCAGTACTTC. Translation gives CASSPRTGQRGVGKQYF.

The rearrangement uses TRBV6-5 and TRBJ1-1; D not resolved. The V gene lost 2 bases and the J gene lost 1 base, with 5 bases spanning the gap. The CDR3 spans 13 residues. Per the germline V gene, CDR1 is MNHEY and CDR2 is SVGAGI. CDR3: CASSYGPNTEAFF. The CDR3, as DNA: TGTGCCAGCAGTTACGGGCCGAACACTGAAGCTTTCTTT.

The chain combines TRBV4-1 with TRBJ1-4; no firm D call. The germline V gene encodes CDR1 MGHRA and CDR2 YSYEKL. There are 15 residues in the CDR3. The V end lost 4 bases, the J end lost 2 bases, and 11 bases lay between the germline ends. Here the CDR3 reads CASSRAWATNEKLFF. DNA for the CDR3: TGCGCCAGCAGCCGGGCTTGGGCGACTAATGAAAAACTGTTTTTT.

The gene calls are TRBV7-2 and TRBJ2-2; D remains unclear. CDR1 is SGHTA, CDR2 FQGNSA, per germline. V was pared by 5 bases and J by 0 bases, with 7 bases between. This CDR3 has 14 amino acids. The CDR3: CASSPRTNTGELFF. CDR3 bases: TGTGCCAGCAGCCCGAGGACGAACACCGGGGAGCTGTTTTTT.

The chain has TRBV7-9 and TRBJ2-1, with 9 nucleotides matching TRBD2. V was pared by 0 bases and J by 14 bases, with 8 bases of the junction left unmatched. The CDR3 runs 14 residues. Germline assignment: CDR1 SEHNR and CDR2 FQNEAQ (reference sequence). CDR3 coding DNA: TGTGCCAGCAGCTTAGCGGTCCTAGCGGGAATGGAGTTCTTC. Translating gives CASSLAVLAGMEFF.

The CDR3 region has the DNA TGCGCCAGCAGCCAAAACGCGGGACAGGGAGGAAACATTCAGTACTTC. Protein product: CASSQNAGQGGNIQYF. J is TRBJ2-4 and V is TRBV4-3; 9 positions agree with TRBD1. V lost 2 bases, J lost 6 bases, and 8 bases stayed unmatched. The CDR3 loop spans 16 amino acids. CDR1 is LGHNA and CDR2 is YSLEER in the germline V gene.

This chain links TRBV5-8 with TRBJ2-5, with D perhaps matching TRBD1 (5 bases). The length of the CDR3 is 16 residues. V lost 0 bases and J 5 bases, leaving 17 bases between the germline ends. The germline gives CDR1 SGHTS, CDR2 YDEGEE. DNA of the CDR3: TGTGCCAGCAGCTTGGGCCAGGGTAGGGTTCGGGAGACCCAGTACTTC. It specifies CASSLGQGRVRETQYF.

CDR3 DNA sequence: TGTGCCAGCAGCCCCTTCCTAGGACAGCGCAATGAGCAGTTCTTC. Residues: CASSPFLGQRNEQFF. The chain couples TRBV5-5 to TRBJ2-1, with D tentatively TRBD1 (6 bases). The V end lost 4 bases, the J end lost 6 bases, and 17 bases lay between the germline ends. The length of the CDR3 is 15 residues. Germline V gene lookup returns CDR1 SGHKS and CDR2 YYEKEE (reference sequence).

The chain employs TRBV4-2 and TRBJ2-1, with 9 nucleotides matching TRBD1. The CDR3 runs 15 residues. V gave up 4 bases and J gave up 5 bases; unmatched junction bases: 6. Germline V CDR1 and CDR2: LGHNA, YNFKEQ. The CDR3 DNA sequence: TGTGCCAGCAGCCCGCCGGGACAGGGAGACAATGAGCAGTTCTTC. This codes for CASSPPGQGDNEQFF.

The chain is built from TRBV30 and TRBJ1-4; unclear D gene. Trimming cost V 8 bases and J 5 bases, with 21 bases left between them. Germline CDR1 reads GTSNPN; CDR2 reads SVGIG (reference sequence). The CDR3 is 15 amino acids. CDR3 region: CAVSSLGLRNEKLFF. CDR3 nucleotides: TGTGCCGTATCCTCCCTCGGTTTACGCAATGAAAAACTGTTTTTT.

This clone has just a few counts. DNA of the CDR3: TGCGCCAGCAGTCCGGGTGGGTCACAGGGTTACGAGCAGTACTTC. Translation gives CASSPGGSQGYEQYF. The chain links TRBV5-1 to TRBJ2-7; perhaps TRBD1 as D (6 bases). With 5 bases removed from V and 4 bases from J, the gap between germline ends came to 19 bases. The CDR3 sequence is 15 residues long. Germline V gives CDR1 SGHRS, CDR2 YFSETQ.

This chain links TRBV2 with TRBJ2-3; tentatively, D is TRBD2 (6 bases). This CDR3 spans 15 amino acids. The germline V gene encodes CDR1 SNHLY and CDR2 FYNNEI. Trimming shortened V by 6 bases and J by 5 bases, and 18 bases separated the two germline ends. CDR3 sequence: CASRPGLPLGDTQYF. DNA of the CDR3: TGTGCCAGCAGGCCGGGACTTCCTCTCGGAGATACGCAGTATTTT.

The J gene is TRBJ1-3, the V gene TRBV5-6, with 8 bases identical to TRBD1. The CDR3 totals 15 residues. The germline CDR1 and CDR2 sequences are SGHDT and YYEEEE. V lost 3 bases to trimming and J lost 2 bases; unmatched junction nucleotides: 4. CDR3 protein: CASSSLDRAGNTIYF. CDR3 DNA sequence: TGTGCCAGCAGCTCGCTGGACAGGGCTGGAAACACCATATATTTT.

The chain uses TRBV19 and TRBJ1-3, with TRBD1 matching 8 bases. The germline V gene has CDR1 LNHDA and CDR2 SQIVND (reference sequence). This CDR3 is 15 amino acids long. V was clipped by 6 bases and J by 0 bases; unmatched bases: 4. For the CDR3, the DNA is TGTGCCAGTAGCCAGGACAGGGCCTCTGGAAACACCATATATTTT. It translates to CASSQDRASGNTIYF.

This clone was seen a few times. The V gene is TRBV7-3, the J gene TRBJ2-7; tentatively, D is TRBD2 (6 bases). The CDR3 is 13 residues long. The germline V gene encodes CDR1 SGHTA and CDR2 FQGTGA. Trimming took off 6 bases at V and 5 bases at J, with 14 bases between the two ends. The CDR3 spells CASSWWGGHEQYF. The CDR3 coding sequence is TGTGCCAGCAGTTGGTGGGGAGGCCACGAGCAGTACTTC.

This clone appeared a single time. CDR3 region: CASSPQGSNYGYTF. The CDR3 DNA is TGTGCCAGCTCACCCCAGGGGAGCAACTATGGCTACACCTTC. V and J are TRBV18 and TRBJ1-2, with D possibly TRBD1 on 6 matching bases. V gave up 3 bases and J gave up 2 bases, with 10 bases separating them. The CDR3 sequence is 14 residues long. Germline-derived CDR1 and CDR2 are KGHSH and LQKENI.

This chain connects TRBV6-2 or TRBV6-3 to TRBJ2-5, with 10 nucleotides matching TRBD2. The J segment lost 5 bases and the V segment lost 2 bases, leaving 14 bases of the junction unmatched. In germline, CDR1 is MNHEY, CDR2 SVGEGT. The CDR3 length is 18 residues. The CDR3 region is CASSYVPGSGRAQETQYF. The CDR3 coding sequence is TGTGCCAGCAGTTACGTCCCGGGGAGCGGGAGGGCCCAGGAGACCCAGTACTTC.